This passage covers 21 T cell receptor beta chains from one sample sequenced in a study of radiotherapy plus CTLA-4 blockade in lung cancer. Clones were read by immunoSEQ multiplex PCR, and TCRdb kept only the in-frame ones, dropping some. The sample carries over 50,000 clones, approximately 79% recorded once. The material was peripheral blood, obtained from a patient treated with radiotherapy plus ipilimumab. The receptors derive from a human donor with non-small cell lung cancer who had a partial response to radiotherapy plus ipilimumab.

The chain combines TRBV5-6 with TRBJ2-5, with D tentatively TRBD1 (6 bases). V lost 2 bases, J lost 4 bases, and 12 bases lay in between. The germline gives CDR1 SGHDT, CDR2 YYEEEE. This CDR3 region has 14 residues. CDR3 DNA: TGTGCCAGCAGCTTCTCGACAGGTCCAGAGACCCAGTACTTC. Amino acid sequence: CASSFSTGPETQYF. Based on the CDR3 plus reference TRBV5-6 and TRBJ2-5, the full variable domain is DAGVTQSPTHLIKTRGQQVTLRCSPKSGHDTVSWYQQALGQGPQFIFQYYEEEERQRGNFPDRFSGHQFPNYSSELNVNALLLGDSALYLCASSFSTGPETQYFGPGTRLLVL.

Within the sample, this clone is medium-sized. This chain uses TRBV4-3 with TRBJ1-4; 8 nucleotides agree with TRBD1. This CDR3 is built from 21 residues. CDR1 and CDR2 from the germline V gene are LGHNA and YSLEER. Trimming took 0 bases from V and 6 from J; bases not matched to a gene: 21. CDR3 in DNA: TGCGCCAGCAGCCAAGATGGGGGATGGGGGACAGGCAAGGTTGCAGATGAAAAACTGTTTTTT. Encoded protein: CASSQDGGWGTGKVADEKLFF.

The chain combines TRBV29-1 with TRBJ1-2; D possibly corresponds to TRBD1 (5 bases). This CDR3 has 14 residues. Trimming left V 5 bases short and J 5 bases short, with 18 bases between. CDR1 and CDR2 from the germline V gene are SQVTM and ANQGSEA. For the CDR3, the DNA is TGCAGCGTTCTAAAGGGGCAGGGTGGATATGGCTACACCTTC. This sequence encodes CSVLKGQGGYGYTF.

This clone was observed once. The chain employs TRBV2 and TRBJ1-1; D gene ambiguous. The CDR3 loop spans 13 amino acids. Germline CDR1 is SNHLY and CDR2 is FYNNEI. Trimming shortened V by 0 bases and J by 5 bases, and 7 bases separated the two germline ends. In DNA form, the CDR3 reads TGTGCCAGCAGTGAAGCGGAGGAAACTGAAGCTTTCTTT. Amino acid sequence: CASSEAEETEAFF.

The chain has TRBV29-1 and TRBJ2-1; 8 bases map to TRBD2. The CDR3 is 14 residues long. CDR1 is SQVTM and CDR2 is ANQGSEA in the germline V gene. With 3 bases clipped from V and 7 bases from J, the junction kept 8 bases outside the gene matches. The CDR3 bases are TGCAGCGTTGAGGACGGGGGGGCCAGAAATGAGCAGTTCTTC. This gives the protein CSVEDGGARNEQFF.

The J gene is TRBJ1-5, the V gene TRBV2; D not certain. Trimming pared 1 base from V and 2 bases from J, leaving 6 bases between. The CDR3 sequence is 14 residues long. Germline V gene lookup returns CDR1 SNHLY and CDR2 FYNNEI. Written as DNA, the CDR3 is TGTGCCAGCAGTGAAGGCGGGGGCAATCAGCCCCAGCATTTT. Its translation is CASSEGGGNQPQHF.

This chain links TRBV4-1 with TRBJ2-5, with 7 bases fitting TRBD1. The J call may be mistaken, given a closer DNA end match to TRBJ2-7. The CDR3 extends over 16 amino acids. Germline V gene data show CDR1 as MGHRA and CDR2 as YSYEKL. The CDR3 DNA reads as TGCGCCAGCAGCCAAGGTAAAACAGGGGTAACCTACGAGCAGTACTTC. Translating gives CASSQGKTGVTYEQYF.

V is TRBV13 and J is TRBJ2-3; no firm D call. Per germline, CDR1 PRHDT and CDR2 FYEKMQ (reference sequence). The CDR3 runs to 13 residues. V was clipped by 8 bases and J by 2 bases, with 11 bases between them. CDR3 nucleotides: TGTGCCAGCCGCGGCCCCCCCACAGATACGCAGTATTTT. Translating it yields CASRGPPTDTQYF.

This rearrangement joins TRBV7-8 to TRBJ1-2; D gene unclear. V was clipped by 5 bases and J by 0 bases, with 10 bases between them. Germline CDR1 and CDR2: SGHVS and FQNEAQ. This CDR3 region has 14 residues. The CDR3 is CASSPNLSNYGYTF. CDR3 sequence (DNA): TGTGCCAGCAGCCCCAACTTGTCTAACTATGGCTACACCTTC.

CDR3 in DNA: TGTGCCAGCAGCCGGGACTTAGCCACCGGGGAGCTGTTTTTT. Protein: CASSRDLATGELFF. J is TRBJ2-2 and V is TRBV6-1, with D possibly matching TRBD2 (6 bases). This CDR3 comprises 14 residues. Trimming stripped 6 bases from V and 4 bases from J, with 12 bases between. Germline CDR1 reads MNHNS; CDR2 reads SASEGT.

The CDR3 DNA follows: TGTGCCACGGAGGCGCTCCTTTCTAGCTATGGCTACACCTTC. Amino acid sequence: CATEALLSSYGYTF. The rearrangement links TRBV10-3 to TRBJ1-2; D remains ambiguous. The CDR3 runs 14 residues. Trimming shortened V by 10 bases and J by 4 bases, and 19 bases separated the two germline ends. CDR1 and CDR2 (germline): ENHRY, SYGVKD.

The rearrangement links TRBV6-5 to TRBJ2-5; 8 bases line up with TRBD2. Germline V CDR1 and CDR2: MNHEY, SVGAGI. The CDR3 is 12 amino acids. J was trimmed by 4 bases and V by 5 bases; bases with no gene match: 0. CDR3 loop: CASSRGGETQYF. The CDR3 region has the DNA TGTGCCAGCAGTCGGGGGGGAGAGACCCAGTACTTC.

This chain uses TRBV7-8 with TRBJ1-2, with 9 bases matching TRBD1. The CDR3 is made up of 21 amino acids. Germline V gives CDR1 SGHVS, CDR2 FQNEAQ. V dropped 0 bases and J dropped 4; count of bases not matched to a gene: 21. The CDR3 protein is CASSLANFRGQGRGMAYGYTF. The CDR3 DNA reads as TGTGCCAGCAGCTTAGCGAATTTCCGAGGACAGGGGAGGGGGATGGCCTATGGCTACACCTTC.

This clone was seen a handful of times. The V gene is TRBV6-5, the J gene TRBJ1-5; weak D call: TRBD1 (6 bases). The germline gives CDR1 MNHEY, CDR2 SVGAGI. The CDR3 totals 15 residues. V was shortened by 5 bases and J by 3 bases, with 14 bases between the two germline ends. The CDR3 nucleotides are TGTGCCAGCAGTGTTCACCGGGGACACAATCAGCCCCAGCATTTT. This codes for CASSVHRGHNQPQHF.

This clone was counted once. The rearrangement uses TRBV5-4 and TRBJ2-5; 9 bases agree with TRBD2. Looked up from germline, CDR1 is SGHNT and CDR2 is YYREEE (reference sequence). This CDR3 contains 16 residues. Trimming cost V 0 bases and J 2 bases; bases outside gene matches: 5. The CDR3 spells CASSLGASGAQETQYF. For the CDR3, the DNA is TGTGCCAGCAGCTTGGGGGCTAGCGGGGCTCAAGAGACCCAGTACTTC.

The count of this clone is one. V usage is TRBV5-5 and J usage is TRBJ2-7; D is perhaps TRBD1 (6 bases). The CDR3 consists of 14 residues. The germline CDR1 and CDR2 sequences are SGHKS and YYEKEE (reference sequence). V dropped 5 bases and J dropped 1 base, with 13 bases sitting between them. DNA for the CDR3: TGTGCCAGCAGTTCAGCCGGGACATCCTACGAGCAGTACTTC. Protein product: CASSSAGTSYEQYF.

CDR3 in DNA: TGTGCCAGCAGTTCCTTTTCGGACAGGCTCTATGGCTACACCTTC. This gives the protein CASSSFSDRLYGYTF. The chain carries TRBV27 and TRBJ1-2; 7 bases fit TRBD1. Germline values: CDR1 MNHEY, CDR2 SMNVEV (reference sequence). This CDR3 is 15 amino acids long. The V segment lost 4 bases and the J segment 4 bases; nucleotides outside the gene matches: 9.

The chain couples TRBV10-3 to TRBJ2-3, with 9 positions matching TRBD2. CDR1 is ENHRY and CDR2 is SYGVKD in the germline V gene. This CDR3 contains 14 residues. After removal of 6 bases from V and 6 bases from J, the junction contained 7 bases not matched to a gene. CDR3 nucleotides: TGTGCCATCAGAGCGGGGGGTCCTTCCGATACGCAGTATTTT. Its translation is CAIRAGGPSDTQYF.

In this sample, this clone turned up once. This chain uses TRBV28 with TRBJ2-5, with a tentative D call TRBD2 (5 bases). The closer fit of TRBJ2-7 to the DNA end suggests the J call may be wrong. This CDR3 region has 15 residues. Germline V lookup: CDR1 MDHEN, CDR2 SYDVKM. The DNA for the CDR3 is TGTGCCAGCAGGGAGAGGGTTGGAGCCAGATACGAGCAGTACTTC. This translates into CASRERVGARYEQYF.

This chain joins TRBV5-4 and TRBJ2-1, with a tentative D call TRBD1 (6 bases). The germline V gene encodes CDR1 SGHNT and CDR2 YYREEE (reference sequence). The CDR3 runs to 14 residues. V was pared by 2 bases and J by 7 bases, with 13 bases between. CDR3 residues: CASSFLTGQNEQFF. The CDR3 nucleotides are TGTGCCAGCAGCTTTCTGACAGGTCAGAATGAGCAGTTCTTC.

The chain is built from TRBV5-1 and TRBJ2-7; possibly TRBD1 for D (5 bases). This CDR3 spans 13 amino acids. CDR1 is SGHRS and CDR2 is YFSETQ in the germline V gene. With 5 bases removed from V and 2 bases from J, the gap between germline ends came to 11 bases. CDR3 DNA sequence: TGCGCCAGCAGTCCTGACAGAGCCTACGAGCAGTACTTC. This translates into CASSPDRAYEQYF.